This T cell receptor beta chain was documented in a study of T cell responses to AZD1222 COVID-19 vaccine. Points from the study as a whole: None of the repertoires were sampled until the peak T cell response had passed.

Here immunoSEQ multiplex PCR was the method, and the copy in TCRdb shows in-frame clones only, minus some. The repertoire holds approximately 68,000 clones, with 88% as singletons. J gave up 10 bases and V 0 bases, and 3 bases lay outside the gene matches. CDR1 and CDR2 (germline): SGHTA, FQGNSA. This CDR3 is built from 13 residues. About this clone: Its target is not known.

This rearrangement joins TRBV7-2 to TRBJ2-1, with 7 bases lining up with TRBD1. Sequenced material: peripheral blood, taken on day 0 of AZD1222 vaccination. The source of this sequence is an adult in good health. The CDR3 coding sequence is TGTGCCAGCAGCTTAGCGTTGACAGGGGAGCAGTTCTTC. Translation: CASSLALTGEQFF.